These T cell receptor beta chains were read from a single sample in a study of blood T cell repertoires in COVID-19. Sequencing was performed with immunoSEQ multiplex PCR; in TCRdb, only in-frame clones are kept and a portion is missing. The sample lists 300,000 to 350,000 clones; 80% to 95% were seen once. The sample consisted of peripheral blood. The receptor source for this set is a woman in her thirties with COVID-19, enrolled during active disease. The CDR3 runs from the conserved cysteine through the conserved F or W. Fields, in order: D gene, J gene, V gene, clone size, CDR3 DNA, CDR3 protein. The D gene is left open where the match is weak. Clone size appears in some rows only: once, few, many, or a class for an expanded clone.

D gene: NA; J gene: TRBJ2-7; V gene: TRBV7-9; clone size: NA; CDR3 DNA: TGTGCCAGCATCCCCGGGGCAGGGGACAACGAGCAGTACTTC; CDR3 protein: CASIPGAGDNEQYF
D gene: TRBD2; J gene: TRBJ2-2; V gene: TRBV10-3; clone size: NA; CDR3 DNA: TGTGCCACCGAACTGTCTAGCGGCGGGGAGCTGTTTTTT; CDR3 protein: CATELSSGGELFF
D gene: NA; J gene: TRBJ1-4; V gene: TRBV7-9; clone size: NA; CDR3 DNA: TGTGCCAGCAGCTTAGCGCTGGGCCAGGTGGATGAAAAACTGTTTTTT; CDR3 protein: CASSLALGQVDEKLFF
D gene: TRBD2; J gene: TRBJ2-1; V gene: TRBV24-1; clone size: NA; CDR3 DNA: TGTGCCACCAGTGATATTATGGCTAGCGGGACAAATGAGCAGTTCTTC; CDR3 protein: CATSDIMASGTNEQFF
D gene: TRBD2; J gene: TRBJ2-7; V gene: TRBV4-1; clone size: NA; CDR3 DNA: TGCGCCAGCAGCTTACGGGAGGGCTCCTACGAGCAGTACTTC; CDR3 protein: CASSLREGSYEQYF
D gene: TRBD1; J gene: TRBJ1-2; V gene: TRBV27; clone size: NA; CDR3 DNA: TGTGCCAGCAGTTTCAGCGTCAGGGGGGCAGGGGGCTACACCTTC; CDR3 protein: CASSFSVRGAGGYTF
D gene: TRBD1; J gene: TRBJ2-1; V gene: TRBV24-1; clone size: NA; CDR3 DNA: TGTGCCACCCGGAAGGGGGCGTGGGGTGAGCAGTTCTTC; CDR3 protein: CATRKGAWGEQFF
D gene: TRBD1; J gene: TRBJ1-1; V gene: TRBV7-4; clone size: NA; CDR3 DNA: TGTGCCAGCAGCGTTAAACAGGGGACGGGGCTGAACACTGAAGCTTTCTTT; CDR3 protein: CASSVKQGTGLNTEAFF
D gene: TRBD1; J gene: TRBJ1-5; V gene: TRBV6-6; clone size: NA; CDR3 DNA: TGTGCCAGCAGTTCCGGACAGGGCAGTCAGCCCCAGCATTTT; CDR3 protein: CASSSGQGSQPQHF
D gene: TRBD2; J gene: TRBJ2-7; V gene: TRBV4-2; clone size: NA; CDR3 DNA: TGTGCCAGCAGCCTCGGCAGCGGGAGCTACGAGCAGTACTTC; CDR3 protein: CASSLGSGSYEQYF
D gene: NA; J gene: TRBJ1-1; V gene: TRBV10-2; clone size: NA; CDR3 DNA: TGCGCCAGCAGTGAGTCCCTAGGGGGCACTGAAGCTTTCTTT; CDR3 protein: CASSESLGGTEAFF
D gene: TRBD1; J gene: TRBJ2-7; V gene: TRBV27; clone size: NA; CDR3 DNA: TGTGCCAGCAGTCCTACAGGGGGCTACGAGCAGTACTTC; CDR3 protein: CASSPTGGYEQYF
D gene: TRBD1; J gene: TRBJ2-1; V gene: TRBV18; clone size: NA; CDR3 DNA: TGTGCCAGCTCACCCCCAACTGGAGACAGGGGCTCCTACAATGAGCAGTTCTTC; CDR3 protein: CASSPPTGDRGSYNEQFF
D gene: TRBD2; J gene: TRBJ2-3; V gene: TRBV4-3; clone size: NA; CDR3 DNA: TGCGCCAGCAGCCAAGGACTAGCGGGATCCGATACGCAGTATTTT; CDR3 protein: CASSQGLAGSDTQYF
D gene: NA; J gene: TRBJ2-1; V gene: TRBV4-2; clone size: NA; CDR3 DNA: TGTGCCAGCAGCCACCCCACTAGCCCGAGCTCCTACAATGAGCAGTTCTTC; CDR3 protein: CASSHPTSPSSYNEQFF
D gene: NA; J gene: TRBJ1-3; V gene: TRBV7-9; clone size: NA; CDR3 DNA: TGTGCCAGCAGCACCTCAGCAGGGGTCGGCTCTGGAAACACCATATATTTT; CDR3 protein: CASSTSAGVGSGNTIYF
D gene: NA; J gene: TRBJ1-1; V gene: TRBV4-2; clone size: NA; CDR3 DNA: TGTGCCAGCACCCTAGGGGAGGGAAGCACTGAAGCTTTCTTT; CDR3 protein: CASTLGEGSTEAFF
D gene: NA; J gene: TRBJ1-2; V gene: TRBV12-3/TRBV12-4; clone size: NA; CDR3 DNA: TGTGCCAGCATTGCGGCTGCGTCGGATGGCTACACCTTC; CDR3 protein: CASIAAASDGYTF
D gene: TRBD2; J gene: TRBJ2-3; V gene: TRBV6-5; clone size: once; CDR3 DNA: TGTGCCAGCCGGCGGGAGGGGTTCACAGATACGCAGTATTTT; CDR3 protein: CASRREGFTDTQYF
D gene: NA; J gene: TRBJ1-4; V gene: TRBV30; clone size: NA; CDR3 DNA: TGTGCCTGGAGTGGACTTCTCGGGGAAAAACTGTTTTTT; CDR3 protein: CAWSGLLGEKLFF
D gene: NA; J gene: TRBJ1-1; V gene: TRBV18; clone size: NA; CDR3 DNA: TGTGCCAGCTCCCCTCGCGGGGGGGGCTACCAAGGAACCACTGAAGCTTTCTTT; CDR3 protein: CASSPRGGGYQGTTEAFF
D gene: TRBD1; J gene: TRBJ2-2; V gene: TRBV5-1; clone size: NA; CDR3 DNA: TGCGCCAGCAGCTTCTTCCAGGGGGCGGCGAACACCGGGGAGCTGTTTTTT; CDR3 protein: CASSFFQGAANTGELFF
D gene: NA; J gene: TRBJ2-7; V gene: TRBV28; clone size: NA; CDR3 DNA: TGTGCCAGCAGTTTATGCATAAATGGGGGGCAGGGGGTCTCCTACGAGCAGTACTTC; CDR3 protein: CASSLCINGGQGVSYEQYF
D gene: TRBD1; J gene: TRBJ1-1; V gene: TRBV19; clone size: NA; CDR3 DNA: TGTGCCAGTAGTCATTGGACAGGTGGAACTGAAGCTTTCTTT; CDR3 protein: CASSHWTGGTEAFF
D gene: NA; J gene: TRBJ2-7; V gene: TRBV7-2; clone size: NA; CDR3 DNA: TGTGCCAGCAGCTTAGCCCATTTCGGGGGAACCTTCTACGAGCAGTACTTC; CDR3 protein: CASSLAHFGGTFYEQYF
D gene: NA; J gene: TRBJ2-2; V gene: TRBV2; clone size: many; CDR3 DNA: TGTGCCAGCAGTGAGGGACTTCACACCGGGGAGCTGTTTTTT; CDR3 protein: CASSEGLHTGELFF
D gene: NA; J gene: TRBJ2-4; V gene: TRBV3-1/TRBV3-2; clone size: NA; CDR3 DNA: TGTGCCAGCAGCCCGGGGATCAAAAACATTCAGTACTTC; CDR3 protein: CASSPGIKNIQYF
D gene: NA; J gene: TRBJ1-1; V gene: TRBV4-1; clone size: NA; CDR3 DNA: TGCGCCAGCAGCCAAGATGGACTGCTGAACACTGAAGCTTTCTTT; CDR3 protein: CASSQDGLLNTEAFF
D gene: TRBD1; J gene: TRBJ1-2; V gene: TRBV19; clone size: NA; CDR3 DNA: TGTGCCAGTAGCAGACAGGGGGGGGAGAGTGGCTACACCTTC; CDR3 protein: CASSRQGGESGYTF
D gene: NA; J gene: TRBJ2-1; V gene: TRBV20-1; clone size: NA; CDR3 DNA: TGCAGTGCTAGTGGGGACTGGACCAATGAGCAGTTCTTC; CDR3 protein: CSASGDWTNEQFF
D gene: TRBD2; J gene: TRBJ2-3; V gene: TRBV5-1; clone size: NA; CDR3 DNA: TGCGCCAGCAGCTCAGGACTAGCGGGAGGTACAAGCACAGATACGCAGTATTTT; CDR3 protein: CASSSGLAGGTSTDTQYF
D gene: TRBD2; J gene: TRBJ2-1; V gene: TRBV6-5; clone size: few; CDR3 DNA: TGTGCCAGTAGAGGGACTAGCAGAGAGAATGAGCAGTTCTTC; CDR3 protein: CASRGTSRENEQFF
D gene: NA; J gene: TRBJ2-3; V gene: TRBV28; clone size: NA; CDR3 DNA: TGTGCCAGCAGTTCCGGAACGGGACTCGCTAGCACAGATACGCAGTATTTT; CDR3 protein: CASSSGTGLASTDTQYF
D gene: TRBD2; J gene: TRBJ2-7; V gene: TRBV2; clone size: NA; CDR3 DNA: TGTGCCAGCATGGAACTAGCGGGCGTGGTGTCCTACGAGCAGTACTTC; CDR3 protein: CASMELAGVVSYEQYF
D gene: TRBD1; J gene: TRBJ2-3; V gene: TRBV9; clone size: NA; CDR3 DNA: TGTGCCAGCAGCGTAGAACGGGGACAGGGTTTGAGCACAGATACGCAGTATTTT; CDR3 protein: CASSVERGQGLSTDTQYF
D gene: NA; J gene: TRBJ1-1; V gene: TRBV28; clone size: NA; CDR3 DNA: TGTGCCACCCTTGTAACAGGTAACACTGAAGCTTTCTTT; CDR3 protein: CATLVTGNTEAFF
D gene: NA; J gene: TRBJ1-2; V gene: TRBV12-3/TRBV12-4; clone size: NA; CDR3 DNA: TGTGCCAGCAGTTTGTCTTCAGGGGAAGGCTACACCTTC; CDR3 protein: CASSLSSGEGYTF
D gene: NA; J gene: TRBJ2-7; V gene: TRBV30; clone size: NA; CDR3 DNA: TGTGCCTGGAGCCAGGGATGGTACGAGCAGTACTTC; CDR3 protein: CAWSQGWYEQYF
D gene: TRBD1; J gene: TRBJ2-5; V gene: TRBV5-6; clone size: NA; CDR3 DNA: TGTGCCAGCAGCTCTAGGACAGGGTTTGAGACCCAGTACTTC; CDR3 protein: CASSSRTGFETQYF
D gene: NA; J gene: TRBJ1-4; V gene: TRBV4-3; clone size: NA; CDR3 DNA: TGCGCCAGCAGCCTCTCGGGCAGGGGAGGGGAAAAACTGTTTTTT; CDR3 protein: CASSLSGRGGEKLFF
D gene: TRBD2; J gene: TRBJ2-7; V gene: TRBV7-3; clone size: NA; CDR3 DNA: TGTGCCAGCAGCTCGGGACTAGCAGGAGAGCAGTACTTC; CDR3 protein: CASSSGLAGEQYF
D gene: TRBD1; J gene: TRBJ1-3; V gene: TRBV5-1; clone size: NA; CDR3 DNA: TGCGCCAGCAGCCCGGGACAGAACTCTGGAAACACCATATATTTT; CDR3 protein: CASSPGQNSGNTIYF
D gene: NA; J gene: TRBJ1-4; V gene: TRBV29-1; clone size: NA; CDR3 DNA: TGCAGCGTTGGCGGGACGTCTGCAACTAATGAAAAACTGTTTTTT; CDR3 protein: CSVGGTSATNEKLFF
D gene: NA; J gene: TRBJ1-2; V gene: TRBV27; clone size: once; CDR3 DNA: TGTGCCAGCAGTTCCCTTCTCCTAGACTATGGCTACACCTTC; CDR3 protein: CASSSLLLDYGYTF
D gene: NA; J gene: TRBJ1-4; V gene: TRBV12-2; clone size: NA; CDR3 DNA: TGTGCAAGTCGCCCATCCTGTTGGCGGTTTTCGGGACTATTTTCGACTAATGAAAAACTGTTTTTT; CDR3 protein: CASRPSCWRFSGLFSTNEKLFF
D gene: NA; J gene: TRBJ2-7; V gene: TRBV5-1; clone size: NA; CDR3 DNA: TGCGCCAGCAGTCCAACGGGTGGCACCTACGAGCAGTACTTC; CDR3 protein: CASSPTGGTYEQYF
D gene: NA; J gene: TRBJ2-7; V gene: TRBV6-5; clone size: NA; CDR3 DNA: TGTGCCAGCAGTTACTCGAGGGGGTATACCTACGAGCAGTACTTC; CDR3 protein: CASSYSRGYTYEQYF
D gene: TRBD2; J gene: TRBJ2-2; V gene: TRBV6-5; clone size: once; CDR3 DNA: TGTGCCAGCAGTTATTCGGGGCGGGAGATTCGCGGGGAGCTGTTTTTT; CDR3 protein: CASSYSGREIRGELFF
D gene: TRBD1; J gene: TRBJ2-7; V gene: TRBV7-2; clone size: NA; CDR3 DNA: TGTGCCAGCAGCTTAGGAGAGGGACAGGGGTGGGAGCAGTACTTC; CDR3 protein: CASSLGEGQGWEQYF
D gene: TRBD1; J gene: TRBJ2-7; V gene: TRBV27; clone size: NA; CDR3 DNA: TGTGCCAGCAACACCGGGACAGGTGCGTACGAGCAGTACTTC; CDR3 protein: CASNTGTGAYEQYF
D gene: TRBD1; J gene: TRBJ1-1; V gene: TRBV6-5; clone size: once; CDR3 DNA: TGTGCCAGCAGTTACGCAGGGGGCGTGAACACTGAAGCTTTCTTT; CDR3 protein: CASSYAGGVNTEAFF